Following are 20 T cell receptor beta chains from one sample sequenced in a study of beta chain features in type 1 diabetes. Reverse transcription of all isolated RNA meant that expressed TCRB transcripts were sequenced. Measured with immunoSEQ multiplex PCR; TCRdb has only the in-frame clones, and not every one. This sample carries approximately 400,000 clones, more than 12% of them seen once, and the ten largest clones take about 0.02%. Specimen: naive CD4+ T cells from blood. These receptors were taken from a woman younger than 30 in good health.

This chain links TRBV28 with TRBJ2-1; TRBD2 agrees at 11 bases. The CDR3 covers 15 residues. Germline V gene lookup returns CDR1 MDHEN and CDR2 SYDVKM. V shed 3 bases, J shed 8 bases, and the junction held 6 bases outside the gene matches. CDR3 bases: TGTGCCAGCAGTTTTGCTAGCGGGAGGCTCCATGAGCAGTTCTTC. Translation gives CASSFASGRLHEQFF.

The chain employs TRBV30 and TRBJ1-2; D might be TRBD1 (6 bases). V dropped 0 bases and J dropped 5 bases, with 16 bases sitting between them. Germline values: CDR1 GTSNPN, CDR2 SVGIG (reference sequence). The CDR3 totals 15 residues. Written as DNA, the CDR3 is TGTGCCTGGAGTGTAGGGGGAGGGGTAGGGTATGGCTACACCTTC. It codes for CAWSVGGGVGYGYTF.

Only a few counts were recorded for this clone. V usage is TRBV7-9 and J usage is TRBJ2-4; D is unresolved. The length of the CDR3 is 12 residues. V lost 2 bases and J 7 bases, leaving 6 bases between the germline ends. The V gene's germline CDR1 is SEHNR and CDR2 FQNEAQ (reference sequence). The CDR3 bases are TGTGCCAGCAGCTTATTGTATAACATTCAGTACTTC. Encoded protein: CASSLLYNIQYF. Filled out from reference TRBV7-9 and TRBJ2-4, the complete variable domain reads DTGVSQNPRHKITKRGQNVTFRCDPISEHNRLYWYRQTLGQGPEFLTYFQNEAQLEKSRLLSDRFSAERPKGSFSTLEIQRTEQGDSAMYLCASSLLYNIQYFGAGTRLSVL.

J is TRBJ2-7 and V is TRBV30; 7 positions agree with TRBD1. Germline CDR1 GTSNPN, CDR2 SVGIG (reference sequence). V was pared by 0 bases and J by 6 bases, with 11 bases of the junction left unmatched. The CDR3 totals 15 residues. The CDR3: CAWSVRRTGKGEQYF. The CDR3 coding sequence is TGTGCCTGGAGTGTACGTAGGACAGGAAAGGGCGAGCAGTACTTC.

In its sample, this clone was seen a few times. The chain combines TRBV5-1 with TRBJ2-7, with 7 bases aligning to TRBD1. In germline, CDR1 is SGHRS, CDR2 YFSETQ. V trimming: 4 bases; J trimming: 2 bases; junction bases outside the gene matches: 6. The CDR3 extends over 14 amino acids. CDR3 amino acids: CASSPAQGAYEQYF. The CDR3 DNA reads as TGCGCCAGCAGCCCGGCGCAGGGGGCCTACGAGCAGTACTTC. Looking up the rest from reference TRBV5-1 and TRBJ2-7 gives the full variable domain: KAGVTQTPRYLIKTRGQQVTLSCSPISGHRSVSWYQQTPGQGLQFLFEYFSETQRNKGNFPGRFSGRQFSNSRSEMNVSTLELGDSALYLCASSPAQGAYEQYFGPGTRLTVT.

The chain couples TRBV7-2 to TRBJ2-4; a weak D match, TRBD1 (6 bases). The length of the CDR3 is 14 residues. Germline V gives CDR1 SGHTA, CDR2 FQGNSA. V lost 6 bases to trimming and J lost 0 bases, with 9 bases between them. The CDR3 spells CASSIGGAKNIQYF. For the CDR3, the DNA is TGTGCCAGCAGTATAGGGGGAGCCAAAAACATTCAGTACTTC.

In its sample, this clone was seen a few times. The CDR3 region is CASSLAMAGGNTEAFF. For the CDR3, the DNA is TGCGCCAGCAGCTTGGCCATGGCAGGGGGAAACACTGAAGCTTTCTTT. The rearrangement joins TRBV5-1 to TRBJ1-1; 7 bases match TRBD1. The CDR3 is 16 amino acids. CDR1 and CDR2 from the germline V gene are SGHRS and YFSETQ. V lost 0 bases, J lost 2 bases, and 7 bases stayed unmatched.

This clone was counted only a few times. This chain connects TRBV9 to TRBJ1-2; no firm D call. V gave up 6 bases and J gave up 3 bases, with 12 bases separating them. Per germline, CDR1 SGDLS and CDR2 YYNGEE. The CDR3 is made up of 13 amino acids. The CDR3 DNA follows: TGTGCCAGCACGGACTGGTCTGACTATGGCTACACCTTC. This translates into CASTDWSDYGYTF.

J is TRBJ1-1 and V is TRBV6-5; D gene unclear. Trimming took 5 bases from V and 0 from J, leaving 10 bases between them. This CDR3 contains 14 residues. The germline V gene has CDR1 MNHEY and CDR2 SVGAGI. For the CDR3, the DNA is TGTGCCAGCAGTCTCAGTAGCATGAACACTGAAGCTTTCTTT. Its translation is CASSLSSMNTEAFF.

The J gene is TRBJ2-7, the V gene TRBV2; perhaps TRBD2 as D (5 bases). The germline CDR1 and CDR2 sequences are SNHLY and FYNNEI. Between the trimmed V and J ends, which lost 9 bases and 1 base, there was a span of 10 bases. This CDR3 contains 12 residues. CDR3 sequence (DNA): TGTGCCAGTTCCCGGACTTCCTACGAGCAGTACTTC. The encoded protein is CASSRTSYEQYF.

The chain recombines TRBV29-1 with TRBJ2-3, with D unclear. CDR3 size: 14 residues. Germline CDR1 reads SQVTM; CDR2 reads ANQGSEA. V was cut by 8 bases and J by 0 bases, with 15 bases left in between. This CDR3 reads CSFGLTGSTDTQYF. The CDR3 nucleotides are TGCAGCTTTGGATTGACGGGTAGCACAGATACGCAGTATTTT.

The rearrangement links TRBV9 to TRBJ2-3; D is possibly TRBD2 (5 bases). Germline CDR1 SGDLS, CDR2 YYNGEE. The V and J ends lost 0 bases and 10 bases respectively, with 9 bases between them. The CDR3 is 12 residues long. The CDR3 loop is CASSVDAGPQYF. The CDR3 nucleotides read TGTGCCAGCAGCGTAGATGCGGGTCCGCAGTATTTT.

This clone turned up a few times. The V call is TRBV5-5, the J call TRBJ1-2; TRBD1 aligns across 8 bases. From germline, CDR1 is SGHKS and CDR2 YYEKEE (reference sequence). Losses at the gene ends were 2 bases for V and 8 bases for J; bases not matched to a gene: 8. This CDR3 spans 14 amino acids. CDR3 DNA: TGTGCCAGCAGCTTTCGACAGGGGAATTGGGGCTACACCTTC. Translating it yields CASSFRQGNWGYTF.

This clone has more than one count but fewer than ten. The chain carries TRBV7-2 and TRBJ2-2; no reliable D call. CDR3 length equals 14 residues. V was trimmed by 6 bases and J by 4 bases, leaving 12 bases between them. CDR1 and CDR2 (germline): SGHTA, FQGNSA. CDR3: CASRLSGFTGELFF. The CDR3 bases are TGTGCCAGCAGACTCTCAGGATTCACCGGGGAGCTGTTTTTT. The full variable domain, with the rest looked up from reference TRBV7-2 and TRBJ2-2, is GAGVSQSPSNKVTEKGKDVELRCDPISGHTALYWYRQSLGQGLEFLIYFQGNSAPDKSGLPSDRFSAERTGGSVSTLTIQRTQQEDSAVYLCASRLSGFTGELFFGEGSRLTVL.

The chain is built from TRBV4-2 and TRBJ2-7; 14 positions match TRBD2. The CDR3 spans 17 residues. The V segment lost 1 base and the J segment 3 bases; nucleotides outside the gene matches: 5. Germline V CDR1 and CDR2: LGHNA, YNFKEQ. DNA for the CDR3: TGTGCCAGCAGCCAAGCGGGACTAGCGGGAGAATTCTACGAGCAGTACTTC. It yields the protein CASSQAGLAGEFYEQYF.

This clone was recorded a few times. The chain uses TRBV6-5 and TRBJ2-7; possibly TRBD2 for D (5 bases). This CDR3 spans 13 amino acids. Germline V gene data show CDR1 as MNHEY and CDR2 as SVGAGI. Trimming took off 6 bases at V and 2 bases at J, with 11 bases between the two ends. The CDR3 coding sequence is TGTGCCAGCAGGATGGGAGCGCCCTACGAGCAGTACTTC. Translating it yields CASRMGAPYEQYF.

Details on this clone: Other DNA sequences within the sample encode an identical CDR3. This chain links TRBV7-3 with TRBJ2-1; the D is unclear. CDR1 SGHTA and CDR2 FQGTGA come from the germline V gene. This CDR3 is 13 amino acids long. Trimming took off 2 bases at V and 4 bases at J, with 6 bases between the two ends. CDR3 loop: CASSLAAYNEQFF. As DNA, the CDR3 is TGTGCCAGCAGCTTAGCGGCGTACAATGAGCAGTTCTTC.

The V call is TRBV30, the J call TRBJ1-2, with D tentatively TRBD1 (5 bases). The CDR3 has 14 residues. Trimming took 1 base from V and 4 from J, leaving 13 bases between them. From germline, CDR1 is GTSNPN and CDR2 SVGIG (reference sequence). The chain's CDR3 is CAWSGVGGSYGYTF. In nucleotides, the CDR3 is TGTGCCTGGAGTGGGGTCGGGGGGAGCTATGGCTACACCTTC.

The chain links TRBV7-2 to TRBJ2-3; 10 bases map to TRBD2. With V trimmed by 7 bases and J by 5 bases, 6 bases remained unmatched. From germline, CDR1 is SGHTA and CDR2 FQGNSA. This CDR3 region has 14 residues. The CDR3 DNA follows: TGTGCCAGCATGGGGGCTAGCGGGAGAGATACGCAGTATTTT. Translation gives CASMGASGRDTQYF. The full variable domain, rest sourced from reference TRBV7-2 and TRBJ2-3, is GAGVSQSPSNKVTEKGKDVELRCDPISGHTALYWYRQSLGQGLEFLIYFQGNSAPDKSGLPSDRFSAERTGGSVSTLTIQRTQQEDSAVYLCASMGASGRDTQYFGPGTRLTVL.

This clone has a handful of counts. The rearrangement uses TRBV7-2 and TRBJ1-4; TRBD1 might be the D (6 bases). This CDR3 is built from 15 residues. Per germline, CDR1 SGHTA and CDR2 FQGNSA. Trimming shortened V by 4 bases and J by 4 bases, and 13 bases separated the two germline ends. In nucleotides, the CDR3 is TGTGCCAGCAGCTCCCTGGACAGCGTTAATGAAAAACTGTTTTTT. It is translated as CASSSLDSVNEKLFF.